The 13 T cell receptor beta chains below all came from one sample that was sequenced in a study of tumour-infiltrating T cells in Burkitt lymphoma. Method: immunoSEQ multiplex PCR; TCRdb's copy keeps in-frame clones and lacks some. Of approximately 500 clones listed, 80% to 95% were seen once; the top ten hold over 15%. The sequencing input was tumor tissue. Receptor source: a human donor with Burkitt lymphoma. Some clones in this sample may be carry-over from other donors' samples.

The chain employs TRBV18 and TRBJ2-2; the match to TRBD2 covers 7 bases. Germline-derived CDR1 and CDR2 are KGHSH and LQKENI. Germline trimming cut 6 bases from V and 5 bases from J; bases unmatched to any gene: 6. The CDR3 sequence is 14 residues long. CDR3 DNA sequence: TGTGCCAGCTCGCGGGAGAGTGGTACCGGGGAGCTGTTTTTT. Translation gives CASSRESGTGELFF.

This chain connects TRBV5-1 to TRBJ1-1; tentative D call: TRBD1 (6 bases). This CDR3 is built from 17 residues. The germline V gene has CDR1 SGHRS and CDR2 YFSETQ. Trimming removed 0 bases at V and 0 bases at J, with 15 bases between. CDR3 region: CASSLDGGLRVNTEAFF. The CDR3 nucleotides read TGCGCCAGCAGCTTGGATGGGGGCTTGAGGGTGAACACTGAAGCTTTCTTT.

The sample holds one count of this clone. Compared with germline, one end of the junction differs, possibly owing to a read error. Different DNA sequences within this sample yield the same CDR3. The chain uses TRBV9 and TRBJ2-5; a weak D match, TRBD2 (6 bases). CDR3 length equals 16 residues. CDR1 and CDR2 from the germline V gene are SGDLS and YYNGEE. CDR3 sequence reads: CASSADPGLRKETQYF. DNA of the CDR3: TGTGCCAGCAGCGCAGATCCGGGACTCAGAAAAGAGACTCAGTACTTC.

The gene calls are TRBV15 and TRBJ1-1; D unresolved. Germline CDR1 is LNHNV and CDR2 is YYDKDF (reference sequence). V was trimmed by 4 bases and J by 1 base, leaving 13 bases between them. The CDR3 runs 15 residues. CDR3 sequence reads: CATSTENVGNTEAFF. Here the CDR3 DNA reads TGTGCCACCAGCACCGAAAACGTTGGGAACACTGAAGCTTTCTTT.

This chain uses TRBV5-1 with TRBJ1-4, with a tentative D call TRBD1 (5 bases). Germline CDR1 is SGHRS and CDR2 is YFSETQ. Trimming pared 4 bases from V and 7 bases from J, leaving 17 bases between. The CDR3 is made up of 15 amino acids. CDR3 sequence (DNA): TGCGCCAGCAGCGCGGCCGGGGGAGGTGGTGAAAAACTGTTTTTT. It is translated as CASSAAGGGGEKLFF.

The J gene is TRBJ2-1, the V gene TRBV4-1; TRBD1 aligns across 11 bases. V shed 3 bases and J 6 bases; nucleotides not matched to a gene: 4. The CDR3 length is 15 residues. Germline V CDR1 and CDR2: MGHRA, YSYEKL. CDR3 nucleotides: TGCGCCAGCAGCCACCGGGGACAGGGGGGCAATGAGCAGTTCTTC. This translates into CASSHRGQGGNEQFF.

This chain joins TRBV14 and TRBJ2-3, with a possible D match to TRBD2 (6 bases). This CDR3 spans 17 amino acids. V lost 3 bases to trimming and J lost 2 bases, with 18 bases between them. CDR1 and CDR2 (germline): SGHDN, FVKESK. CDR3 nucleotide sequence: TGTGCCAGCAGCCATATATATAGCGGACCTTCCACAGATACGCAGTATTTT. Its protein is CASSHIYSGPSTDTQYF.

The chain carries TRBV7-6 and TRBJ2-6; D uncertain. Germline assignment: CDR1 SGHVS and CDR2 FNYEAQ. CDR3 length: 16 amino acids. The V and J ends lost 1 base and 3 bases respectively, with 10 bases between them. CDR3 sequence reads: CASSLDGERGANVLTF. CDR3 nucleotides: TGTGCCAGCAGCTTAGATGGGGAACGTGGGGCCAACGTCCTGACTTTC.

The gene calls are TRBV9 and TRBJ2-7; D is perhaps TRBD2 (6 bases). V dropped 0 bases and J dropped 6 bases, with 10 bases sitting between them. CDR3 length equals 13 residues. Germline V gene data show CDR1 as SGDLS and CDR2 as YYNGEE. CDR3 sequence (DNA): TGTGCCAGCAGCGTAGGGGGAGGCGGCGAGCAGTACTTC. Translating it yields CASSVGGGGEQYF.

CDR3 amino acids: CASSSGANYGYTF. CDR3 nucleotides: TGCGCCAGCAGCTCCGGGGCCAATTATGGCTACACCTTC. This chain connects TRBV5-1 to TRBJ1-2, with D tentatively TRBD1 (5 bases). The germline V gene encodes CDR1 SGHRS and CDR2 YFSETQ. The CDR3 covers 13 residues. Trimming cost V 3 bases and J 5 bases, with 11 bases left between them. Filled out from reference TRBV5-1 and TRBJ1-2, the complete variable domain reads KAGVTQTPRYLIKTRGQQVTLSCSPISGHRSVSWYQQTPGQGLQFLFEYFSETQRNKGNFPGRFSGRQFSNSRSEMNVSTLELGDSALYLCASSSGANYGYTFGSGTRLTVV.

The chain uses TRBV19 and TRBJ2-5; D assignment may be TRBD1 or TRBD2 (5 bases each). The CDR3 runs to 18 residues. V lost 5 bases and J lost 4, with 26 bases in between. Germline V CDR1 and CDR2: LNHDA, SQIVND (reference sequence). For the CDR3, the DNA is TGTGCCAGTAGTCCCCAACGTCGTGGTAGGGGAGAGCGAGAGACCCAGTACTTC. Translated: CASSPQRRGRGERETQYF. Complete variable domain (other parts from reference TRBV19 and TRBJ2-5): DGGITQSPKYLFRKEGQNVTLSCEQNLNHDAMYWYRQDPGQGLRLIYYSQIVNDFQKGDIAEGYSVSREKKESFPLTVTSAQKNPTAFYLCASSPQRRGRGERETQYFGPGTRLLVL.

This chain links TRBV6-5 with TRBJ2-7, with 9 bases that match TRBD1. Trimming at V came to 6 bases and at J to 6 bases, leaving 3 bases not matched to a gene. Germline V gene lookup returns CDR1 MNHEY and CDR2 SVGAGI. CDR3 length: 12 amino acids. The CDR3, as DNA: TGTGCCAGCAGACAGGGGGCGTCCGAGCAGTACTTC. It is translated as CASRQGASEQYF.

The chain recombines TRBV29-1 with TRBJ2-1; D is unclear. This CDR3 is built from 10 residues. V lost 8 bases and J 8 bases, leaving 10 bases between the germline ends. Germline CDR1 is SQVTM and CDR2 is ANQGSEA. The CDR3 DNA reads as TGCAGCACGACTCGGCATGAGCAGTTCTTC. Amino acids: CSTTRHEQFF.